The 24 T cell receptor beta chains listed next were all sequenced from one sample in a study of T cell responses to AZD1222 COVID-19 vaccine. TCRdb's table, derived via immunoSEQ multiplex PCR, lists solely in-frame clones and lacks some. This sample has about 180,000 clones; 90% occur once, and the top ten carry 2.5% to 3.5%. Here the sequenced sample was peripheral blood, taken on day 0 of AZD1222 vaccination. The receptors were sampled from an adult in good health.

The rearrangement uses TRBV5-1 and TRBJ2-2; unclear D gene. V gave up 4 bases and J gave up 6 bases, with 10 bases separating them. CDR3 length: 13 residues. Germline-derived CDR1 and CDR2 are SGHRS and YFSETQ. The CDR3 spells CASSTDVAGELFF. For the CDR3, the DNA is TGCGCCAGCAGCACAGACGTGGCCGGGGAGCTGTTTTTT.

V gene TRBV11-2 combines with J gene TRBJ2-1; 9 positions match TRBD2. The V segment lost 1 base and the J segment 10 bases; nucleotides outside the gene matches: 14. Germline V CDR1 and CDR2: SGHAT, FQNNGV. This CDR3 has 17 amino acids. The CDR3 nucleotides read TGTGCCAGCAGCTTAGCGGGAGGGGCTAGCGGGGTTAAAGAGCAGTTCTTC. Translating it yields CASSLAGGASGVKEQFF.

The gene calls are TRBV6-1 and TRBJ1-1, with no clear D. Trimming cost V 0 bases and J 5 bases, with 22 bases left between them. The CDR3 consists of 18 residues. Per the germline V gene, CDR1 is MNHNS and CDR2 is SASEGT. CDR3 in DNA: TGTGCCAGCAGTGAAGCGGTGGGAGGGTGGTTGGGGTCTACTGAAGCTTTCTTT. Encoded protein: CASSEAVGGWLGSTEAFF.

The gene calls are TRBV7-2 and TRBJ1-5, with D uncertain. The CDR3 consists of 15 residues. The ends were cut back, 3 bases at V and 2 bases at J, with 11 bases in the middle. Germline V gene data show CDR1 as SGHTA and CDR2 as FQGNSA. CDR3 sequence (DNA): TGTGCCAGCAGCTTCATAGGGCAAGGCAATCAGCCCCAGCATTTT. Amino acid sequence: CASSFIGQGNQPQHF.

This clone was observed once. For the CDR3, the DNA is TGTGCCAGCAGCGTGACCGGGAACGCGGGTTCACCCCTCCACTTT. Residues: CASSVTGNAGSPLHF. The chain has TRBV9 and TRBJ1-6; D is unclear. The CDR3 loop spans 15 amino acids. V lost 2 bases, J lost 9 bases, and 15 bases lay in between. Germline CDR1 and CDR2: SGDLS and YYNGEE. Supplemented by reference TRBV9 and TRBJ1-6, the full variable domain reads DSGVTQTPKHLITATGQRVTLRCSPRSGDLSVYWYQQSLDQGLQFLIQYYNGEERAKGNILERFSAQQFPDLHSELNLSSLELGDSALYFCASSVTGNAGSPLHFGNGTRLTVT.

This rearrangement joins TRBV5-1 to TRBJ1-3; D unclear. Trimming left V 4 bases short and J 2 bases short, with 4 bases between. The CDR3 has 12 residues. Germline V gene lookup returns CDR1 SGHRS and CDR2 YFSETQ. Here the CDR3 DNA reads TGCGCCAGCAGCGCCCCTGGAAACACCATATATTTT. It yields the protein CASSAPGNTIYF. Looking up the rest from reference TRBV5-1 and TRBJ1-3 gives the full variable domain: KAGVTQTPRYLIKTRGQQVTLSCSPISGHRSVSWYQQTPGQGLQFLFEYFSETQRNKGNFPGRFSGRQFSNSRSEMNVSTLELGDSALYLCASSAPGNTIYFGEGSWLTVV.

The chain couples TRBV6-1 to TRBJ1-2; 7 bases fit TRBD1. Trimming took 2 bases from V and 2 from J; bases not matched to a gene: 11. Germline V gene data show CDR1 as MNHNS and CDR2 as SASEGT. CDR3 size: 17 residues. The CDR3 DNA is TGTGCCAGCAGTGAATTTGAGTGGGGACAGCGGAACTATGGCTACACCTTC. It encodes CASSEFEWGQRNYGYTF.

V and J are TRBV7-2 and TRBJ1-1; 12 bases match TRBD1. Germline V gene sequence: CDR1 SGHTA, CDR2 FQGNSA. V was clipped by 5 bases and J by 3 bases; unmatched bases: 4. There are 15 residues in the CDR3. Written as DNA, the CDR3 is TGTGCCAGCAGCCCGGGACAGGGGGCAGACACTGAAGCTTTCTTT. Encoded protein: CASSPGQGADTEAFF.

The chain couples TRBV6-5 to TRBJ1-4; 7 positions agree with TRBD1. This CDR3 comprises 15 residues. V lost 5 bases and J lost 4; bases outside the gene matches: 7. Germline V gene lookup returns CDR1 MNHEY and CDR2 SVGAGI. For the CDR3, the DNA is TGTGCCAGCAGTCCAACAGGGGCAGATAATGAAAAACTGTTTTTT. It translates to CASSPTGADNEKLFF.

This chain connects TRBV14 to TRBJ1-4; 7 bases fit TRBD1. Losses at the gene ends were 3 bases for V and 10 bases for J; bases not matched to a gene: 17. The CDR3 sequence is 17 residues long. Germline V gene sequence: CDR1 SGHDN, CDR2 FVKESK. The CDR3 here is CASSHNDAGPGGGKLFF. CDR3 bases: TGTGCCAGCAGCCACAACGATGCGGGACCAGGGGGTGGAAAACTGTTTTTT.

The chain has TRBV11-1 and TRBJ1-1; D is ambiguous. The CDR3 is 14 amino acids. Germline CDR1 is SGHAT and CDR2 is FQDESV (reference sequence). V was clipped by 0 bases and J by 6 bases, with 11 bases between them. The DNA of the CDR3 is TGTGCCAGCAGCTTAGCGTATAGTGGCGCTGAAGCTTTCTTT. Its protein product is CASSLAYSGAEAFF.

The chain is built from TRBV11-1 and TRBJ2-5; either TRBD1 or TRBD2 may fit D (5 bases each). Germline values: CDR1 SGHAT, CDR2 FQDESV (reference sequence). V dropped 5 bases and J dropped 5 bases, with 12 bases sitting between them. The CDR3 loop spans 13 amino acids. The DNA of the CDR3 is TGTGCCAGCAGCCCGAGGGGCGCGGAGACCCAGTACTTC. Protein sequence: CASSPRGAETQYF.

The V and J genes are TRBV19 and TRBJ2-7, with D possibly being TRBD1 or TRBD2 (5 bases each). The CDR3 runs to 13 residues. Germline V lookup: CDR1 LNHDA, CDR2 SQIVND (reference sequence). Trimming shortened V by 7 bases and J by 7 bases, and 17 bases separated the two germline ends. CDR3 residues: CASNWDGSREQYF. Written as DNA, the CDR3 is TGTGCCAGTAATTGGGACGGATCAAGGGAGCAGTACTTC.

V usage is TRBV7-9 and J usage is TRBJ2-3, with D tentatively TRBD2 (6 bases). V lost 6 bases and J 0 bases, leaving 7 bases between the germline ends. Germline CDR1 is SEHNR and CDR2 is FQNEAQ (reference sequence). This CDR3 has 13 residues. The CDR3 DNA follows: TGTGCCAGCAGGGAGGGAAGCACAGATACGCAGTATTTT. Translated: CASREGSTDTQYF. Full variable domain (missing parts from reference TRBV7-9 and TRBJ2-3): DTGVSQNPRHKITKRGQNVTFRCDPISEHNRLYWYRQTLGQGPEFLTYFQNEAQLEKSRLLSDRFSAERPKGSFSTLEIQRTEQGDSAMYLCASREGSTDTQYFGPGTRLTVL.

The chain recombines TRBV5-4 with TRBJ2-3; TRBD1 matches 7 bases. CDR1 is SGHNT and CDR2 is YYREEE in the germline V gene (reference sequence). The trim removed 4 bases at V and 4 bases at J, leaving 9 bases unmatched. The CDR3 is 15 amino acids. CDR3 DNA: TGTGCCAGCAGCGGTACGACAGGGACCCCAGATACGCAGTATTTT. Amino acids: CASSGTTGTPDTQYF.

This chain links TRBV2 with TRBJ1-2; 7 bases agree with TRBD1. J lost 1 base, V lost 4 bases, and 12 bases had no gene match. This CDR3 has 17 residues. CDR1 is SNHLY and CDR2 is FYNNEI in the germline V gene. CDR3 protein: CASSGETGRSNNYGYTF. The CDR3 DNA follows: TGTGCCAGCAGTGGGGAGACAGGGAGGTCCAATAACTATGGCTACACCTTC.

V usage is TRBV7-3 and J usage is TRBJ2-3; D unresolved. The V end lost 1 base, the J end lost 4 bases, and 6 bases lay between the germline ends. Germline assignment: CDR1 SGHTA and CDR2 FQGTGA. The CDR3 is made up of 13 amino acids. CDR3 sequence (DNA): TGTGCCAGCAGCTTAAACGGCCCAGATACGCAGTATTTT. This sequence encodes CASSLNGPDTQYF.

The J gene is TRBJ2-7, the V gene TRBV27; 7 bases agree with TRBD1. Per the germline V gene, CDR1 is MNHEY and CDR2 is SMNVEV (reference sequence). The CDR3 loop spans 18 amino acids. V lost 4 bases and J lost 0; bases outside the gene matches: 15. CDR3 region: CASSSSQPLDRPSYEQYF. Here the CDR3 DNA reads TGTGCCAGCAGTTCTTCCCAACCACTGGACAGGCCCTCCTACGAGCAGTACTTC.

This clone was picked up a small number of times. V gene TRBV7-8 combines with J gene TRBJ1-6; D might be TRBD1 (5 bases). This CDR3 comprises 15 residues. Trimming pared 5 bases from V and 7 bases from J, leaving 15 bases between. CDR1 SGHVS and CDR2 FQNEAQ come from the germline V gene. CDR3 nucleotides: TGTGCCAGCAGCATTGGGGGGTCTAGGAATTCACCCCTCCACTTT. Translating it yields CASSIGGSRNSPLHF.

This chain connects TRBV2 to TRBJ1-6, with D possibly being TRBD1 (5 bases). The V and J ends lost 4 bases and 0 bases respectively, with 10 bases between them. The CDR3 runs to 16 residues. The germline CDR1 and CDR2 sequences are SNHLY and FYNNEI. CDR3 sequence: CASSARVPSYNSPLHF. Written as DNA, the CDR3 is TGTGCCAGCAGTGCCAGGGTTCCCTCCTATAATTCACCCCTCCACTTT.

The chain has TRBV7-8 and TRBJ2-1, with D maybe TRBD1 (6 bases). This CDR3 is built from 14 residues. CDR1 is SGHVS, CDR2 FQNEAQ, per germline. Trimming cost V 0 bases and J 9 bases, with 12 bases left between them. The CDR3 is CASSLAKQGSEQFF. CDR3 in DNA: TGTGCCAGCAGCTTAGCCAAACAGGGAAGTGAGCAGTTCTTC.

The chain recombines TRBV5-1 with TRBJ2-2, with D tentatively TRBD2 (5 bases). The CDR3 has 15 amino acids. From germline, CDR1 is SGHRS and CDR2 YFSETQ. The V and J ends lost 4 bases and 5 bases respectively, with 15 bases between them. The CDR3 here is CASSVVAGGTGELFF. The CDR3 bases are TGCGCCAGCAGCGTTGTCGCAGGAGGAACCGGGGAGCTGTTTTTT.

V is TRBV3-1 (or the pseudogene TRBV3-2) and J is TRBJ1-6; D ambiguous. CDR3 size: 16 residues. Germline CDR1 reads LGHDT; CDR2 reads YNNKEL (reference sequence). Trimming shortened V by 0 bases and J by 10 bases, and 16 bases separated the two germline ends. The CDR3 loop reads CASSQDLDREHSPLHF. CDR3 nucleotide sequence: TGTGCCAGCAGCCAAGATCTAGATAGGGAGCACTCACCCCTCCACTTT.

The rearrangement uses TRBV2 and TRBJ2-3; D ambiguous. CDR3 length: 12 amino acids. Germline V gene data show CDR1 as SNHLY and CDR2 as FYNNEI. Trimming took 1 base from V and 3 from J, leaving 2 bases between them. The CDR3 protein is CASSEGTDTQYF. As DNA, the CDR3 is TGTGCCAGCAGTGAAGGGACAGATACGCAGTATTTT. Full variable domain (remainder filled in from reference TRBV2 and TRBJ2-3): EPEVTQTPSHQVTQMGQEVILRCVPISNHLYFYWYRQILGQKVEFLVSFYNNEISEKSEIFDDQFSVERPDGSNFTLKIRSTKLEDSAMYFCASSEGTDTQYFGPGTRLTVL.